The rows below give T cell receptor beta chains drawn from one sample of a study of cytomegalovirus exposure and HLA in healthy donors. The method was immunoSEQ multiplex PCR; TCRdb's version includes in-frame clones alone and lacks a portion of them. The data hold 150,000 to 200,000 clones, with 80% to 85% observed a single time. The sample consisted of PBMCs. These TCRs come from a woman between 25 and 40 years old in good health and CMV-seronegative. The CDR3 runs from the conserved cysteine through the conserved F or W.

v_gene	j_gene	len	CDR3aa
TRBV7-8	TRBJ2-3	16	CASSFAAGGITDTQYF
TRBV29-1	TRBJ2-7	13	CSVGGGTSYEQYF
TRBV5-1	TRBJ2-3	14	CASSHERPTDTQYF
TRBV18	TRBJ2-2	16	CASSPQTGGNTGELFF
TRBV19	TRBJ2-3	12	CFGRGISDTQYF
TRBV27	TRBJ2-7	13	CASSLSGEYEQYF
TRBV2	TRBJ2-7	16	CASSGGPGTSGYEQYF
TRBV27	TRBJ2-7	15	CASSTSLAGGHEQYF
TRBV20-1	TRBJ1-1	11	CSARQDRKAFF
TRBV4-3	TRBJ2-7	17	CASSQDGSGSISYEQYF
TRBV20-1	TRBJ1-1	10	CSALYTEAFF
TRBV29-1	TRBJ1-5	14	CSARQGANDQPQHF
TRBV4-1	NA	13	CASSQTSGDEQYF
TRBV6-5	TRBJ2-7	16	CASSYEGTGQTYEQYF
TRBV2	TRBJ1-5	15	CASRTETGRVGPQHF
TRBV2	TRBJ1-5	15	CASSGARHVNQPQHF
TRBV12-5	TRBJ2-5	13	CASGPGGRQSQYF
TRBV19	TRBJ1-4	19	CASSIVGPGTATTNEKLFF
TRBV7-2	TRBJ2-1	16	CASSILAGTSYNEQFF
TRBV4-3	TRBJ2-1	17	CASSHLTSGILGNEQFF
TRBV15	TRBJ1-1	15	CATSSQTGVNTEAFF
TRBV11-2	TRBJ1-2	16	CASSLDPARANYGYTF
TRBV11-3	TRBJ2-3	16	CASSSRVAGPTDTQYF
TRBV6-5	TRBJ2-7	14	CASSYGDRDYEQYF
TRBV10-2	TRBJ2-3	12	CASGTITDTQYF
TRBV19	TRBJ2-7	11	CASSIGNEQYF
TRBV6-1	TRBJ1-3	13	CASTRSSGNTIYF
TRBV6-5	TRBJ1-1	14	CASSYSYRNTEAFF
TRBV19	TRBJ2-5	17	CASSIGSIFDRDETQYF
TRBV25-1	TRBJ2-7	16	CASSATSGTGDSEQYF
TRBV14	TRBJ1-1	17	CASSQSWGGLRNTEAFF
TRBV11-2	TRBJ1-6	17	CASSMGTGHFSNSPLHF
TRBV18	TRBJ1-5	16	CASSLRSLEGDQPQHF
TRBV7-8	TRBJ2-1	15	CASSTGSATYNEQFF
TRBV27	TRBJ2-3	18	CASSSMPQLAGGTDTQYF
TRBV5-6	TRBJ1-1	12	CASSHTGGEAFF
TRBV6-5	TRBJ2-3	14	CASSYSSGGDTQYF
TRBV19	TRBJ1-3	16	CASNKNRGNSGNTIYF
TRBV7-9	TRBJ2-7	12	CASSIQGHEQYF
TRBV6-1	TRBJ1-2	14	CASSAITESYGYTF
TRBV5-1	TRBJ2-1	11	CASSPGEMKFF
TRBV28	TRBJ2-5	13	CASSPQYQETQYF
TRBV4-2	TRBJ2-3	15	CASSQETSGQDTQYF
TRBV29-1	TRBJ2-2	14	CSAIGSSGTGELFF
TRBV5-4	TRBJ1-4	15	CASSLAGQGDEKLFF
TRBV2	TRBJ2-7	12	CASSVRGYEQYF
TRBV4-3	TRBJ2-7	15	CASSPGQGKLNEQYF
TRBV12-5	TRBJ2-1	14	CASTSTRSYNEQFF
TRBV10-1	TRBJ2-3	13	CASSEGGKDTQYF
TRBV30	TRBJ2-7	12	CAWGQGAYEQYF
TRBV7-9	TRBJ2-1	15	CASSLVAEPYNEQFF
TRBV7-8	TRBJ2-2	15	CASSSGTANTGELFF
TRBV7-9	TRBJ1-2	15	CASSDTEGANYGYTF
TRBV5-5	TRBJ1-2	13	CASSLPRIYGYTF
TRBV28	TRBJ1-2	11	CASNRGHGYTF
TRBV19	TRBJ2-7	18	CASSIVPKTGTAPSKQYF
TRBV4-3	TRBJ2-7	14	CASSQVAGRDEQYF